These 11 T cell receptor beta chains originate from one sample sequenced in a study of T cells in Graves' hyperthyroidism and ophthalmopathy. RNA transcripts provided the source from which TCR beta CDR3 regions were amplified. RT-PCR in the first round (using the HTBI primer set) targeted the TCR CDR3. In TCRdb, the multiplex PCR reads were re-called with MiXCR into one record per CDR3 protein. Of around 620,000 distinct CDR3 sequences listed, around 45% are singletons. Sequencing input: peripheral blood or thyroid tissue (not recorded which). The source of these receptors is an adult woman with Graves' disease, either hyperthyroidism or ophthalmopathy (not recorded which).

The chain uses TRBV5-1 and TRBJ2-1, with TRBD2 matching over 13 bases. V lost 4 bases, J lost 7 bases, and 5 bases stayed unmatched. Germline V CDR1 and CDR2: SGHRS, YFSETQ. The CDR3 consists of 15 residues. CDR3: CASSRGLAGTNEQFF. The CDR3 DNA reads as TGCGCCAGCAGCAGGGGACTAGCGGGGACAAATGAGCAGTTCTTC.

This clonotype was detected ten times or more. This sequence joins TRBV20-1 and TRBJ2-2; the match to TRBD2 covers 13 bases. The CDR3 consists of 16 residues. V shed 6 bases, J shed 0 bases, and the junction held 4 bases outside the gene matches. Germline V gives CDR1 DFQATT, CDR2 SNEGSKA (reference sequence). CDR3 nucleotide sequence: TGCAGTGCCAAGGGACTAGCGGGGTCGAACACCGGGGAGCTGTTTTTT. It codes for CSAKGLAGSNTGELFF.

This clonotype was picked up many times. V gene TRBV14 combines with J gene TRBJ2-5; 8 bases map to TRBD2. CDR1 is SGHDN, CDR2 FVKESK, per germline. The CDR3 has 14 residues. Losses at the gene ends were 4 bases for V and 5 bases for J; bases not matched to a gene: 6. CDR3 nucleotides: TGTGCCAGCAGCCCCGGGAGGGCCGTGGAGACCCAGTACTTC. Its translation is CASSPGRAVETQYF.

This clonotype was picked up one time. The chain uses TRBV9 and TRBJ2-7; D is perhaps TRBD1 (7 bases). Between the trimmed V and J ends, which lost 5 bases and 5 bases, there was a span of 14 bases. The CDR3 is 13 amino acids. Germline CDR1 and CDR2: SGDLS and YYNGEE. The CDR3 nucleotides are TGTGCCAGCAGAGCCCAGGGGGGAAACGAGCAGTACTTC. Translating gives CASRAQGGNEQYF.

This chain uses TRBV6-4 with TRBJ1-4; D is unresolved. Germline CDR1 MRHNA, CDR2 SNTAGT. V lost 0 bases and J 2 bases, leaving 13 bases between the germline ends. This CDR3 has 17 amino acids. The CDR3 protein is CASSDSIPGDTNEKLFF. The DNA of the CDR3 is TGTGCCAGCAGTGACTCGATCCCCGGAGACACTAATGAAAAACTGTTTTTT.

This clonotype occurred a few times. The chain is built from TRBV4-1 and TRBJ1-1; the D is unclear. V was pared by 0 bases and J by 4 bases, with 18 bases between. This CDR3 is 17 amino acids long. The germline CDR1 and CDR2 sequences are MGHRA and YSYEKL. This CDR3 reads CASSQEGSPRYLTEAFF. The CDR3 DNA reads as TGCGCCAGCAGCCAAGAGGGGTCTCCCCGTTACCTCACTGAAGCTTTCTTT.

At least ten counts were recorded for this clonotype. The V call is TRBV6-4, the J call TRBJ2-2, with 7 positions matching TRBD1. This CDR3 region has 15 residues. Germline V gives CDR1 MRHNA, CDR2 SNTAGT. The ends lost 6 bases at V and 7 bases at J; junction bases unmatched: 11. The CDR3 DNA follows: TGTGCCAGCAGCCCGACAGGGCTACATGACGGGGAGCTGTTTTTT. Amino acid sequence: CASSPTGLHDGELFF.

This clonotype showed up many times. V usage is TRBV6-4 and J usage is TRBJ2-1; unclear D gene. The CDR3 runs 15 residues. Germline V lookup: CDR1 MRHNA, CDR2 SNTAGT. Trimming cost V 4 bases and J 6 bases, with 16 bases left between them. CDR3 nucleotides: TGTGCCAGCAGTGGTCATGGGGAAGGTAGCAATGAGCAGTTCTTC. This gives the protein CASSGHGEGSNEQFF.

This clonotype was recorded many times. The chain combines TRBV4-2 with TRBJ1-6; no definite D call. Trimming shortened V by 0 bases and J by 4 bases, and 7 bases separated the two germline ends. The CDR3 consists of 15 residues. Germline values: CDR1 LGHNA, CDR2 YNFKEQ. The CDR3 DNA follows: TGTGCCAGCAGCCAAGATCAACTTTATAATTCACCCCTCCACTTT. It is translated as CASSQDQLYNSPLHF.

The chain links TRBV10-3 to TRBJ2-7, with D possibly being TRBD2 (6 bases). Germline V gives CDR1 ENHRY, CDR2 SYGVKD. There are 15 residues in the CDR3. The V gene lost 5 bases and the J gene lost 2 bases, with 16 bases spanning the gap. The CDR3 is CAISNGGTGTYEQYF. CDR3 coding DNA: TGTGCCATCAGTAACGGCGGGACCGGAACCTACGAGCAGTACTTC.

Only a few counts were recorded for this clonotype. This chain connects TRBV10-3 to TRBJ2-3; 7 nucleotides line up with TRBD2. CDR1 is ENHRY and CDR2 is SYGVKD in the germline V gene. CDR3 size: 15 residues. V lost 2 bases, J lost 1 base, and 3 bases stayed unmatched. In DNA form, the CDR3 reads TGTGCCATCAGTGAGCAGGGAGGGGGCACAGATACGCAGTATTTT. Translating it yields CAISEQGGGTDTQYF.